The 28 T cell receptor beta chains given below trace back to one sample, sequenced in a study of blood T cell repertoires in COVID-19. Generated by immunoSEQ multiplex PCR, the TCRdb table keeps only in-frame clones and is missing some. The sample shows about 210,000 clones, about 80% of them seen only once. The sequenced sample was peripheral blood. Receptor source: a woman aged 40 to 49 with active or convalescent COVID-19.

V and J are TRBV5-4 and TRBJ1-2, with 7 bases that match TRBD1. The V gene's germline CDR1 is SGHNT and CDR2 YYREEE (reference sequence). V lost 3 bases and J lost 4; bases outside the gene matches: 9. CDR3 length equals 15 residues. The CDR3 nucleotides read TGTGCCAGCAGCTCCGACGGTCCAGGGGGCTATGGCTACACCTTC. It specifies CASSSDGPGGYGYTF.

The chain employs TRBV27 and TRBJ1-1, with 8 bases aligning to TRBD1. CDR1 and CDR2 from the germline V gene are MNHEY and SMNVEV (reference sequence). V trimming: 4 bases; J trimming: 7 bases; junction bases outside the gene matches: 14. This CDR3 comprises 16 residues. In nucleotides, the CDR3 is TGTGCCAGCAGTTCTCTTGGGCAGGGGGCGAATATTGAAGCTTTCTTT. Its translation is CASSSLGQGANIEAFF.

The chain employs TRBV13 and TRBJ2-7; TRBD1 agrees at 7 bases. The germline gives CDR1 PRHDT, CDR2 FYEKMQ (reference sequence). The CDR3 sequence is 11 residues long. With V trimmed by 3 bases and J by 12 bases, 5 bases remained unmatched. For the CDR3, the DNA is TGTGCCAGCAGCTTCCTAGGACAGGTGTACTTC. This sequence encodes CASSFLGQVYF.

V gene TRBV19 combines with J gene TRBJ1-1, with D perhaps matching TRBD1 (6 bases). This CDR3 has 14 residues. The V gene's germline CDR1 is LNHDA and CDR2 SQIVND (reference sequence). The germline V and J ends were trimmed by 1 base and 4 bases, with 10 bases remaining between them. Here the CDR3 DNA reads TGTGCCAGTAGTATAGCAGGGGACCGCACTGAAGCTTTCTTT. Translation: CASSIAGDRTEAFF.

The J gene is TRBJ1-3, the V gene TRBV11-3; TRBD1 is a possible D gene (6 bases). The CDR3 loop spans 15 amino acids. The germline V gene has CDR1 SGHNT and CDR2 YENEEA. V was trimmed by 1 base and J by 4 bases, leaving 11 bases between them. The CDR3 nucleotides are TGTGCCAGCAGCTTAGTGGGGACATACGGAAACACCATATATTTT. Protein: CASSLVGTYGNTIYF.

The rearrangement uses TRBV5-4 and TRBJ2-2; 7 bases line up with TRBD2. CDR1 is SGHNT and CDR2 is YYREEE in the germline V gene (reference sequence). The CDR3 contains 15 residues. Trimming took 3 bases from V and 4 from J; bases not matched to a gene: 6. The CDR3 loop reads CASSSRDYSTGELFF. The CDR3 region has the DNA TGTGCCAGCAGCTCCCGGGACTATAGCACCGGGGAGCTGTTTTTT.

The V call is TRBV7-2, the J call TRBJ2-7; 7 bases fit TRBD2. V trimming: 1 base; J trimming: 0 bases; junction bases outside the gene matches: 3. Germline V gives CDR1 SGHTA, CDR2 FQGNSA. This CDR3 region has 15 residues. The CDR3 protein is CASSLEASGSYEQYF. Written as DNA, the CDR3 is TGTGCCAGCAGCTTAGAAGCTAGCGGCTCCTACGAGCAGTACTTC.

The CDR3 DNA follows: TGTGCCAGCAGCATACAGGGTGGGAATCAGCCCCAGCATTTT. Its protein is CASSIQGGNQPQHF. The chain couples TRBV7-2 to TRBJ1-5, with D possibly matching TRBD1 (6 bases). The length of the CDR3 is 14 residues. Germline values: CDR1 SGHTA, CDR2 FQGNSA. V gave up 5 bases and J gave up 4 bases, with 12 bases separating them.

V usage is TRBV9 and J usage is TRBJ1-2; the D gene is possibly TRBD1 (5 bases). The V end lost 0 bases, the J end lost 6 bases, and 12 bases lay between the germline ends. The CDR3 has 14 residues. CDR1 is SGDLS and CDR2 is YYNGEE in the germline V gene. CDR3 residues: CASSVGPGIHGYTF. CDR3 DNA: TGTGCCAGCAGCGTAGGGCCAGGGATTCATGGCTACACCTTC.

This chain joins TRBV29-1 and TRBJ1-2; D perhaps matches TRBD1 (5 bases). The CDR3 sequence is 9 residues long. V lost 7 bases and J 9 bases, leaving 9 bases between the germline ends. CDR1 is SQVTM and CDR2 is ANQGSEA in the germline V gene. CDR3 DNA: TGCAGCGCCGACAGTAGCTACACCTTC. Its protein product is CSADSSYTF.

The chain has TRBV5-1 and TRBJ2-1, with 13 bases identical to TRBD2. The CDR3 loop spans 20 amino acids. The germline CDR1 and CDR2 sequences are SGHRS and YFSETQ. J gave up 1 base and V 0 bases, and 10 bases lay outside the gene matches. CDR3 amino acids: CASSLVFGTSGVTSYNEQFF. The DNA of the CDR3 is TGCGCCAGCAGCTTGGTCTTCGGGACTAGCGGGGTTACTTCCTACAATGAGCAGTTCTTC.

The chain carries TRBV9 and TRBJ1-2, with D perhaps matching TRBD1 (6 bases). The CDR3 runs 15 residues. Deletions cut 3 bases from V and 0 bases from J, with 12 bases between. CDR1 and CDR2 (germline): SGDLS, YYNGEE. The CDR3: CASSDSGATNYGYTF. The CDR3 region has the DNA TGTGCCAGCAGCGACTCAGGGGCAACTAACTATGGCTACACCTTC.

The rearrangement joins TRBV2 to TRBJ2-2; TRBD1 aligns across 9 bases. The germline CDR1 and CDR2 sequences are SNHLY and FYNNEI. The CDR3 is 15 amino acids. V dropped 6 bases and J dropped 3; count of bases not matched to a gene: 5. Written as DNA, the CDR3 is TGTGCCAGCAGATGGGACAGGGAGGACACCGGGGAGCTGTTTTTT. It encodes CASRWDREDTGELFF.

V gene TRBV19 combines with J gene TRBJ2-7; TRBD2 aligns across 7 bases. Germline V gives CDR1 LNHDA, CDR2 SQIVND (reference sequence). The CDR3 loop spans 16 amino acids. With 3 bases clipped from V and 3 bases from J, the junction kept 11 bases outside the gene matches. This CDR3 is CASSIQAGPKGYEQYF. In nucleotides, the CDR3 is TGTGCCAGTAGTATCCAAGCGGGACCCAAGGGCTACGAGCAGTACTTC.

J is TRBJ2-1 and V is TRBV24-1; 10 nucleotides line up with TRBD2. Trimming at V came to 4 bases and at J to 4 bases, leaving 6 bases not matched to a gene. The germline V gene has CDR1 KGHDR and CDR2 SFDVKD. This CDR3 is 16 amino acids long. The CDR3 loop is CATSDPGLAKYNEQFF. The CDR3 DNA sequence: TGTGCCACCAGTGACCCGGGACTAGCGAAGTACAATGAGCAGTTCTTC.

Here the CDR3 reads CASSLGTGGRQPQHF. In nucleotides, the CDR3 is TGTGCCAGCAGTTTAGGGACAGGGGGCCGTCAGCCCCAGCATTTT. The chain recombines TRBV27 with TRBJ1-5; 12 positions agree with TRBD1. This CDR3 spans 15 amino acids. The ends lost 2 bases at V and 6 bases at J; junction bases unmatched: 2. CDR1 is MNHEY, CDR2 SMNVEV, per germline (reference sequence).

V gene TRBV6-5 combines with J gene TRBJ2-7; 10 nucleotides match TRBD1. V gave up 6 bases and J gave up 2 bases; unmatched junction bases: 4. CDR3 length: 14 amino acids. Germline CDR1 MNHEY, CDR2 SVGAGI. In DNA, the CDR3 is TGTGCCAGCAGGCCGGGACAGGGGACCTACGAGCAGTACTTC. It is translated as CASRPGQGTYEQYF.

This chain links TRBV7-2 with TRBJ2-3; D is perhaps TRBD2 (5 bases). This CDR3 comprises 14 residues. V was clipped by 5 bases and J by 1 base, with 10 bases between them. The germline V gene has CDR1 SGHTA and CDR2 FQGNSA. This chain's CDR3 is CASSRGLGTDTQYF. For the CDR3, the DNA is TGTGCCAGCAGCCGTGGACTCGGCACAGATACGCAGTATTTT.

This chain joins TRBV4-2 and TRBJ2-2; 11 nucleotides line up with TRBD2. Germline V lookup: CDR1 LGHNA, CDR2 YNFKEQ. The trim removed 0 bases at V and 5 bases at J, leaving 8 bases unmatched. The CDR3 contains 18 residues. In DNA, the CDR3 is TGTGCCAGCAGCCAAGATCAAACTAGCGGGAGTAATACCGGGGAGCTGTTTTTT. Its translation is CASSQDQTSGSNTGELFF.

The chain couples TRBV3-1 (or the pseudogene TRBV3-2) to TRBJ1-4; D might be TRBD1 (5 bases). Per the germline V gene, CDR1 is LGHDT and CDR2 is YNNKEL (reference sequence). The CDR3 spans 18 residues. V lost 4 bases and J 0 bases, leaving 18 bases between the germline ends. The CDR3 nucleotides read TGTGCCAGCAGCCCCCGGGGGGAGGGCCCCCCAACTAATGAAAAACTGTTTTTT. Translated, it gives CASSPRGEGPPTNEKLFF.

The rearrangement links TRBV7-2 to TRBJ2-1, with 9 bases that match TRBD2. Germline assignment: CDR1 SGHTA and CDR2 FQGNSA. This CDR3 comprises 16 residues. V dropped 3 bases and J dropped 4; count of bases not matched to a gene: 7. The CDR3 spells CASSFPGGGDYNEQFF. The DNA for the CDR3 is TGTGCCAGCAGCTTTCCTGGCGGGGGGGATTACAATGAGCAGTTCTTC. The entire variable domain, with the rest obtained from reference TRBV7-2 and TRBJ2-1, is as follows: GAGVSQSPSNKVTEKGKDVELRCDPISGHTALYWYRQSLGQGLEFLIYFQGNSAPDKSGLPSDRFSAERTGGSVSTLTIQRTQQEDSAVYLCASSFPGGGDYNEQFFGPGTRLTVL.

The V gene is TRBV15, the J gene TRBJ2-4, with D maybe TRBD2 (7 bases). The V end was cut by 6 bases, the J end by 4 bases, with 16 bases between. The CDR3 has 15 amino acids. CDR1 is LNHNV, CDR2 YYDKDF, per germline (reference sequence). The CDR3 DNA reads TGTGCCACCAGTGGCCCTGGGGGGGCAAAAAACATTCAGTACTTC. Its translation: CATSGPGGAKNIQYF.

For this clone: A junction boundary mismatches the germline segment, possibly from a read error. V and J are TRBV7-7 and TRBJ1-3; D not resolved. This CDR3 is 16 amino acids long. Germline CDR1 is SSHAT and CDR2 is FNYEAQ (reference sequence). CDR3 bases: TGTGCTAGCAGCCCCTCCCCGGCAGGCTCTGGAAACACCATATATTTT. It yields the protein CASSPSPAGSGNTIYF. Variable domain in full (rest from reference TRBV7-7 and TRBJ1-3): GAGVSQSPRYKVTKRGQDVTLRCDPISSHATLYWYQQALGQGPEFLTYFNYEAQPDKSGLPSDRFSAERPEGSISTLTIQRTEQRDSAMYRCASSPSPAGSGNTIYFGEGSWLTVV.

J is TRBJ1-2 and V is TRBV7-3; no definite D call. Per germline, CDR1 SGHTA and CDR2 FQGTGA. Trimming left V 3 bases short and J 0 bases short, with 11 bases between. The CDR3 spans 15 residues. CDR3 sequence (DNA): TGTGCCAGCAGCTTGGGCGGGCCCGCTAACTATGGCTACACCTTC. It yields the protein CASSLGGPANYGYTF.

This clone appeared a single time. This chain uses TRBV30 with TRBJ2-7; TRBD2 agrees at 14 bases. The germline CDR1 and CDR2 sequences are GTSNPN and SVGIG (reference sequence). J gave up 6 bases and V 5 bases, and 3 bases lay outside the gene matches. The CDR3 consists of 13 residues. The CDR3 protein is CAWGTSGSAEQYF. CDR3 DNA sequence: TGTGCCTGGGGGACTAGCGGGAGTGCCGAGCAGTACTTC.

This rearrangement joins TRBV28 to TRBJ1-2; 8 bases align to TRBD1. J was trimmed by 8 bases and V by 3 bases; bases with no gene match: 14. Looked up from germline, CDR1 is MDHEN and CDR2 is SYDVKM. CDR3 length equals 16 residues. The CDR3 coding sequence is TGTGCCAGCAGTTTGAGTAGTGGCAGGGGGCGCCAGGGCTACACCTTC. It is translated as CASSLSSGRGRQGYTF.

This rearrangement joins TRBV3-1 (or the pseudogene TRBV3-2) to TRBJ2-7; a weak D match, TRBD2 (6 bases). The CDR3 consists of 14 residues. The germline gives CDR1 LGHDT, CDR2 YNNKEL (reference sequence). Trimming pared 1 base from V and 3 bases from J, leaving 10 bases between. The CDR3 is CASSQGGLYYEQYF. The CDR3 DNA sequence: TGTGCCAGCAGCCAAGGGGGACTCTACTACGAGCAGTACTTC.

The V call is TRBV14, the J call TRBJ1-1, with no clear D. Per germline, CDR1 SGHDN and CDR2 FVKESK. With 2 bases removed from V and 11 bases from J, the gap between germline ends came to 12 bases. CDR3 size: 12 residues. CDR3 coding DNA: TGTGCCAGCAGCCAATCTGGCTACGGGGCTTTCTTT. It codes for CASSQSGYGAFF.